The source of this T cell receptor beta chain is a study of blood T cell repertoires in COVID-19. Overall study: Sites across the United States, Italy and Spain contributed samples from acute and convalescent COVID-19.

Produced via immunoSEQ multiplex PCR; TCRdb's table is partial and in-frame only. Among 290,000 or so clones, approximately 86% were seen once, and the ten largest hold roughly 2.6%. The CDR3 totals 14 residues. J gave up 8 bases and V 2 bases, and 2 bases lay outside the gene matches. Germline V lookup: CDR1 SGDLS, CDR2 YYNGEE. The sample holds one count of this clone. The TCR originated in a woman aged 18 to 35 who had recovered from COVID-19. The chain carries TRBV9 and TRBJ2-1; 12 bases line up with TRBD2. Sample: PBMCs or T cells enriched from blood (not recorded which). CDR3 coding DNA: TGTGCCAGCAGCGTGACTAGCGGGAGCTATGAGCAGTTCTTC. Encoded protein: CASSVTSGSYEQFF.